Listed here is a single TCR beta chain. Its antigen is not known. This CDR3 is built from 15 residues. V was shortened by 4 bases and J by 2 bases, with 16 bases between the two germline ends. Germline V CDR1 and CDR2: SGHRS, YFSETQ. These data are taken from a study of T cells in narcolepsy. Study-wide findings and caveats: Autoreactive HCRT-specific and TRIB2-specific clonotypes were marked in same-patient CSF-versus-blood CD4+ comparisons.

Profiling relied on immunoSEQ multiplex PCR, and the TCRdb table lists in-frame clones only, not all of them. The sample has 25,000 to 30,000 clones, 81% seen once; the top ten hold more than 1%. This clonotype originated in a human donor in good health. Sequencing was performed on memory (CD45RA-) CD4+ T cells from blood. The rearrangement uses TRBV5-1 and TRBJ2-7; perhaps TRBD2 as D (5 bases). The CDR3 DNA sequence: TGCGCCAGCAGCCCCGCCGGGGAAGCGGCCTACGAGCAGTACTTC. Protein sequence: CASSPAGEAAYEQYF.